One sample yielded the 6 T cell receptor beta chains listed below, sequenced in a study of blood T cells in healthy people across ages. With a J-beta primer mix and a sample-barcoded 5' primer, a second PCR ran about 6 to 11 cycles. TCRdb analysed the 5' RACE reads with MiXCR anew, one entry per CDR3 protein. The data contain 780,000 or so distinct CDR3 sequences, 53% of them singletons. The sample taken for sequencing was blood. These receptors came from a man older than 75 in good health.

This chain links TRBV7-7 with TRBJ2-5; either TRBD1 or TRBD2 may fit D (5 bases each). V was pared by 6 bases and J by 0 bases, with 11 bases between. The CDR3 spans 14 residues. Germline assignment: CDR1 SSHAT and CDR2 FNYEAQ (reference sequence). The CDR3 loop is CASRLGPNQETQYF. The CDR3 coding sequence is TGTGCCAGCAGGTTGGGACCGAACCAAGAGACCCAGTACTTC. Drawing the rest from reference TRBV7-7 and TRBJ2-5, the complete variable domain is GAGVSQSPRYKVTKRGQDVTLRCDPISSHATLYWYQQALGQGPEFLTYFNYEAQPDKSGLPSDRFSAERPEGSISTLTIQRTEQRDSAMYRCASRLGPNQETQYFGPGTRLLVL.

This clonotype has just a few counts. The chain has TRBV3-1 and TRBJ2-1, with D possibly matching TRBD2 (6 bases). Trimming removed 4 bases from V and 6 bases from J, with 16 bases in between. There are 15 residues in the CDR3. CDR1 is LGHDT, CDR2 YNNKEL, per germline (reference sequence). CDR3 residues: CASSPGLRGVNEQFF. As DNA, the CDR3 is TGTGCCAGCAGCCCGGGACTTAGGGGCGTCAATGAGCAGTTCTTC.

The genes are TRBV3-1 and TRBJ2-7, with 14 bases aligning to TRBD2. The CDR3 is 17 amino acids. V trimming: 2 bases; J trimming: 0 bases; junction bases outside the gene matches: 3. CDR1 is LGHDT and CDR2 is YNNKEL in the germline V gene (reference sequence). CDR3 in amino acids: CASSQRLAGGLSYEQYF. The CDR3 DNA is TGTGCCAGCAGCCAACGACTAGCGGGAGGGCTCTCCTACGAGCAGTACTTC.

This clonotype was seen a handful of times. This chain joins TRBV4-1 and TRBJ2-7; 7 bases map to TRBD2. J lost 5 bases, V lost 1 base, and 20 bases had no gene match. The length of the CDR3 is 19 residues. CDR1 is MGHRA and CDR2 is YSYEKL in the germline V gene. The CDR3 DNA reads TGCGCCAGCAGCCAAGTAAGGACTAGAGGCAGACGGCTAAAAGACGAGCAGTACTTC. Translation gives CASSQVRTRGRRLKDEQYF.

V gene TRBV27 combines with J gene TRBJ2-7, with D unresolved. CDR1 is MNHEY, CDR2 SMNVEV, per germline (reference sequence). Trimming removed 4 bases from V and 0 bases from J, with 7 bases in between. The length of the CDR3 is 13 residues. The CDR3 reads CASSSLSSYEQYF. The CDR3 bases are TGTGCCAGCAGTTCCTTAAGCTCCTACGAGCAGTACTTC.

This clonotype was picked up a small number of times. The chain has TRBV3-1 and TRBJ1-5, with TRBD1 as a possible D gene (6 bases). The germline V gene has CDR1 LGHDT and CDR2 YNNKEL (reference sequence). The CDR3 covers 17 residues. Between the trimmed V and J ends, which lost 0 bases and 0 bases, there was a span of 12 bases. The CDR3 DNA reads TGTGCCAGCAGCCAAGAGGGAAGGGGGTATAGCAATCAGCCCCAGCATTTT. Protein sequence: CASSQEGRGYSNQPQHF.